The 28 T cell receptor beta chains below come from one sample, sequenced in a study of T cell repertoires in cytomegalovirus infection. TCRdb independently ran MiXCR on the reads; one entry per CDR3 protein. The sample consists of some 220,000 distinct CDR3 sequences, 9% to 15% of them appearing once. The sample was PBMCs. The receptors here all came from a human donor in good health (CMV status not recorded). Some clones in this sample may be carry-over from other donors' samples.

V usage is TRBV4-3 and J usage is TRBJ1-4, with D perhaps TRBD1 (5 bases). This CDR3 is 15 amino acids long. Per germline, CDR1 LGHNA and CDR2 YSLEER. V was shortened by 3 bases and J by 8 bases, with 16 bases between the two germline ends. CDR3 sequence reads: CASSHGLPEGEKLFF. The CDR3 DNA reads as TGCGCCAGCAGCCACGGGCTCCCCGAGGGGGAAAAACTGTTTTTT.

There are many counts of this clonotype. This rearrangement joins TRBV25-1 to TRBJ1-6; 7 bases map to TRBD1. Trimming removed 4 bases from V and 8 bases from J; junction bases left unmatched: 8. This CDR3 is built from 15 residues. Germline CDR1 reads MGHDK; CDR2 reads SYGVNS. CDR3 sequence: CASSASDRNDSPLHF. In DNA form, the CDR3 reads TGTGCCAGCAGTGCCTCGGACAGGAACGATTCACCCCTCCACTTT.

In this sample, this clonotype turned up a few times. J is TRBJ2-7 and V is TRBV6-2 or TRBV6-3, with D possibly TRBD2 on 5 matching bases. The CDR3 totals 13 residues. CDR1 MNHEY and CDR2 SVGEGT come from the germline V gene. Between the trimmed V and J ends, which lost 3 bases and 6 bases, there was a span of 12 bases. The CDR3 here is CASSYTPTIEQYF. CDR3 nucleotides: TGTGCCAGCAGTTATACCCCGACTATCGAGCAGTACTTC.

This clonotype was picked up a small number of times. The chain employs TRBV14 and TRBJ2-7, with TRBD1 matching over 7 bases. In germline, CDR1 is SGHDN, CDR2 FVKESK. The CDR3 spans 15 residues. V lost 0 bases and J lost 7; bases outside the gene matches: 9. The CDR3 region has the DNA TGTGCCAGCAGCCAAGATAGGAGACAGGGTCGGGAGCAGTACTTC. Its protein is CASSQDRRQGREQYF.

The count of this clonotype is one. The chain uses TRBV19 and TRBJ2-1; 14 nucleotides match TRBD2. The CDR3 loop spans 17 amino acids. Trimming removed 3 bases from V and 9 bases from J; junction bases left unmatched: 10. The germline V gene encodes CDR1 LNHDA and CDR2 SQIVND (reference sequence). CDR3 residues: CASSIGTSGRISGEQFF. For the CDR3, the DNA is TGTGCCAGTAGTATCGGGACTAGCGGGAGAATCTCGGGTGAGCAGTTCTTC.

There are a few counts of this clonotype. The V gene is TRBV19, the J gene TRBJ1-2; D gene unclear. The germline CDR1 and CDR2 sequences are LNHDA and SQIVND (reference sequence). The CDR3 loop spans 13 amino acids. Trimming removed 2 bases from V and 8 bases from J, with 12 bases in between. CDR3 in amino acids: CASSISYPRGYTF. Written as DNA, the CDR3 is TGTGCCAGTAGTATATCCTACCCGCGAGGCTACACCTTC. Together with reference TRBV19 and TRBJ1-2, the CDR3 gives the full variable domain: DGGITQSPKYLFRKEGQNVTLSCEQNLNHDAMYWYRQDPGQGLRLIYYSQIVNDFQKGDIAEGYSVSREKKESFPLTVTSAQKNPTAFYLCASSISYPRGYTFGSGTRLTVV.

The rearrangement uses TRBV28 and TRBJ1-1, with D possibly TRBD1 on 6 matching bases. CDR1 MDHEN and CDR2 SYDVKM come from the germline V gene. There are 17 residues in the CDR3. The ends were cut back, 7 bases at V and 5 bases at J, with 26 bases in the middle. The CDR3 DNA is TGTGCCAGCATCGGTACCATTCGGGGGGGGCCGAAAACTGAAGCTTTCTTT. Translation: CASIGTIRGGPKTEAFF.

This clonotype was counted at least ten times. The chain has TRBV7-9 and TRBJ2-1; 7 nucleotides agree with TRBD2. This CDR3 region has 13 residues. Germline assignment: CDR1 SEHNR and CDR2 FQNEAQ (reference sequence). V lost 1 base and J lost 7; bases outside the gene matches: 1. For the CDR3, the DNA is TGTGCCAGCAGCTTAGGGGAGGGAAATGAGCAGTTCTTC. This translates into CASSLGEGNEQFF.

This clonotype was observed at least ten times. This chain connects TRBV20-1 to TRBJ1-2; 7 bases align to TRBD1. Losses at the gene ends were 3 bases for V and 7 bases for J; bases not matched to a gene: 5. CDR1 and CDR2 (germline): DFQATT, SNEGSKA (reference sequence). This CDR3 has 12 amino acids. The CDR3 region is CSARRGDSGYTF. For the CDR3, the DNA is TGCAGTGCTAGGAGGGGGGACAGTGGCTACACCTTC.

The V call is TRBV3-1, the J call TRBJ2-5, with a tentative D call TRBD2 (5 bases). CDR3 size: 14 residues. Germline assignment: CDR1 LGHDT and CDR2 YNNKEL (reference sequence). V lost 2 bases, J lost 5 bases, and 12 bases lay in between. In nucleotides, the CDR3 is TGTGCCAGCAGCCAACGGGGTATCCGGGAGACCCAGTACTTC. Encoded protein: CASSQRGIRETQYF.

CDR3 in DNA: TGTGCCAGCAGCTCCCTGGGGAGAAAGGGTTCACCCCTCCACTTT. This codes for CASSSLGRKGSPLHF. This chain connects TRBV5-6 to TRBJ1-6; D ambiguous. The germline V gene has CDR1 SGHDT and CDR2 YYEEEE. There are 15 residues in the CDR3. The V and J ends lost 3 bases and 9 bases respectively, with 16 bases between them.

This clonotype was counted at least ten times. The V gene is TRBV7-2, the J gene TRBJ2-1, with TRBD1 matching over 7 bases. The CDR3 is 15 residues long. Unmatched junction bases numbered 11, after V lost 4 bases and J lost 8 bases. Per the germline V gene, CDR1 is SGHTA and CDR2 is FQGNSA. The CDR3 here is CASSSTGFEGDEQFF. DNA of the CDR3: TGTGCCAGCAGCTCGACAGGGTTCGAAGGGGATGAGCAGTTCTTC.

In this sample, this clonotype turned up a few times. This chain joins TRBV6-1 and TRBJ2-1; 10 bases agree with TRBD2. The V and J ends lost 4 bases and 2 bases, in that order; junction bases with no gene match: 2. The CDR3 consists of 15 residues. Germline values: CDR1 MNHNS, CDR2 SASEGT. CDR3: CASSVSGRAYNEQFF. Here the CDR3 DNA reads TGTGCCAGCAGTGTAAGCGGGAGGGCCTACAATGAGCAGTTCTTC.

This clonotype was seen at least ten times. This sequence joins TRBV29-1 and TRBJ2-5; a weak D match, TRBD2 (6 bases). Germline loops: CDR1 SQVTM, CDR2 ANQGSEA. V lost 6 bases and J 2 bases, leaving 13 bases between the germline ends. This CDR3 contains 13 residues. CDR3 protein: CSVDGTGQETQYF. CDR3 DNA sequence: TGCAGCGTCGACGGGACTGGACAAGAGACCCAGTACTTC.

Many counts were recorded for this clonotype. This CDR3 reads CASSLSGTSQETQYF. CDR3 bases: TGTGCCAGCAGTTTATCCGGGACATCCCAAGAGACCCAGTACTTC. The V and J genes are TRBV12-3 or TRBV12-4 and TRBJ2-5, with D perhaps matching TRBD1 (6 bases). Trimming left V 2 bases short and J 1 base short, with 11 bases between. The CDR3 extends over 15 amino acids.

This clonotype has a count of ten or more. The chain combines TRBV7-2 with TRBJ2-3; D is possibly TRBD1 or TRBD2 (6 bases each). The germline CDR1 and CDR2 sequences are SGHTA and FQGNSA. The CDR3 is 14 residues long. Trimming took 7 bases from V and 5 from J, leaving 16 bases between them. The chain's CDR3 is CASKKQGGGDTQYF. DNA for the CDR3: TGTGCCAGCAAGAAACAAGGGGGAGGAGATACGCAGTATTTT.

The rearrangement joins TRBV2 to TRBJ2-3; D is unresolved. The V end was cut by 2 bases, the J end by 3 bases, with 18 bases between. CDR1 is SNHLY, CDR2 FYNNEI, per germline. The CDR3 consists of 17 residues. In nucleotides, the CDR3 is TGTGCCAGCAGTGAAACCCCAATGGGATTGCCTACAGATACGCAGTATTTT. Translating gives CASSETPMGLPTDTQYF.

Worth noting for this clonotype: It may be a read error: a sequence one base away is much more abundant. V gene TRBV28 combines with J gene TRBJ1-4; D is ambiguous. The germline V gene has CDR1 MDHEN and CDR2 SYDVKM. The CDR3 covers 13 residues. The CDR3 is CASNTGSNEKRFF. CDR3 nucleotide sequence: TGTGCCAGCAATACGGGGTCTAATGAAAAACGGTTTTTT.

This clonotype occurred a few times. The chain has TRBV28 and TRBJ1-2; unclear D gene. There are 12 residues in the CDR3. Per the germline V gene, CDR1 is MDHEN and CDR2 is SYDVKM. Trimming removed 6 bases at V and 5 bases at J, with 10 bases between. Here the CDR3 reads CASRTTEYGYTF. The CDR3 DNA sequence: TGTGCCAGCAGGACGACTGAGTATGGCTACACCTTC.

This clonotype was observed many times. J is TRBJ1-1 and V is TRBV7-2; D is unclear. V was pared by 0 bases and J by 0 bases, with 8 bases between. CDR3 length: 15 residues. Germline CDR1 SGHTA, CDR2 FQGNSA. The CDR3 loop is CASSLAVGMNTEAFF. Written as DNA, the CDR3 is TGTGCCAGCAGCTTAGCGGTCGGAATGAACACTGAAGCTTTCTTT.

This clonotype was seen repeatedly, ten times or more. CDR3: CASSPGSGPSLVETQYF. CDR3 in DNA: TGTGCCAGCAGCCCGGGAAGCGGGCCCTCCTTGGTCGAGACCCAGTACTTC. V and J are TRBV7-2 and TRBJ2-5; D might be TRBD2 (6 bases). The germline V and J ends were trimmed by 5 bases and 5 bases, with 24 bases remaining between them. From germline, CDR1 is SGHTA and CDR2 FQGNSA. The CDR3 spans 17 residues.

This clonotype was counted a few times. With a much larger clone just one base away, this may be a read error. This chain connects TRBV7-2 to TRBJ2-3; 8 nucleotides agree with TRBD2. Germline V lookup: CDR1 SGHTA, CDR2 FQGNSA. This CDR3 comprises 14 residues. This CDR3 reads CANSPYLAGDTQYF. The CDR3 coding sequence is TGTGCCAACAGCCCCTATCTAGCGGGAGATACGCAGTATTTT.

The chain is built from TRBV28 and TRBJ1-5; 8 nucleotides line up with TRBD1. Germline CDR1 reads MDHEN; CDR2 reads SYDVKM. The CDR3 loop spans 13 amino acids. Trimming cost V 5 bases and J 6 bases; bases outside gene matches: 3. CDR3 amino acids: CASSNRGIQPQHF. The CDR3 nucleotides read TGTGCCAGCAGTAACAGGGGGATTCAGCCCCAGCATTTT.

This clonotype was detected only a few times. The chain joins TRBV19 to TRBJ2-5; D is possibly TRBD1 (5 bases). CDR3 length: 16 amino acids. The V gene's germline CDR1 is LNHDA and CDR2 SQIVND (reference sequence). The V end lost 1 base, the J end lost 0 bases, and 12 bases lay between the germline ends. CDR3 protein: CASSIGAGNYQETQYF. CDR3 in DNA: TGTGCCAGTAGTATAGGAGCAGGGAACTACCAAGAGACCCAGTACTTC.

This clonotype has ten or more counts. DNA of the CDR3: TGTGCCAGCAGCTTCACAGGGTGGTACGAGCAGTACTTC. This gives the protein CASSFTGWYEQYF. The rearrangement uses TRBV5-5 and TRBJ2-7; tentative D call: TRBD1 (6 bases). The germline CDR1 and CDR2 sequences are SGHKS and YYEKEE (reference sequence). Trimming removed 2 bases at V and 4 bases at J, with 10 bases between. The CDR3 runs 13 residues.

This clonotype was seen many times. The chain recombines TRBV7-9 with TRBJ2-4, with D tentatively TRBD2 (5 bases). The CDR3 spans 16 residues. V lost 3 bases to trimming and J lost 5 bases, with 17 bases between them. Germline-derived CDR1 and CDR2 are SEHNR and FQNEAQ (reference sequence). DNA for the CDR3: TGTGCCAGCAGCTTCTGGTCTAGCACAATTGAAAACATTCAGTACTTC. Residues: CASSFWSSTIENIQYF.

CDR3: CASSTSRTGALNTEAFF. The CDR3 DNA is TGTGCCAGTAGTACATCCCGGACAGGGGCGTTGAACACTGAAGCTTTCTTT. The chain joins TRBV19 to TRBJ1-1; 9 positions match TRBD1. V trimming: 4 bases; J trimming: 0 bases; junction bases outside the gene matches: 9. This CDR3 is 17 amino acids long. Germline V gene sequence: CDR1 LNHDA, CDR2 SQIVND (reference sequence).

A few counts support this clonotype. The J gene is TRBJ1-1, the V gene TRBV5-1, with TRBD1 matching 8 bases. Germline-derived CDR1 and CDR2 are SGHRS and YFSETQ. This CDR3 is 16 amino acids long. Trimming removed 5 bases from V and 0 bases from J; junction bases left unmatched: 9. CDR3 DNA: TGCGCCAGCAGTTTAACAGGGGGAAGAGTGAACACTGAAGCTTTCTTT. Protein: CASSLTGGRVNTEAFF. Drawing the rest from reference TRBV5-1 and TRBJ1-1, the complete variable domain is KAGVTQTPRYLIKTRGQQVTLSCSPISGHRSVSWYQQTPGQGLQFLFEYFSETQRNKGNFPGRFSGRQFSNSRSEMNVSTLELGDSALYLCASSLTGGRVNTEAFFGQGTRLTVV.